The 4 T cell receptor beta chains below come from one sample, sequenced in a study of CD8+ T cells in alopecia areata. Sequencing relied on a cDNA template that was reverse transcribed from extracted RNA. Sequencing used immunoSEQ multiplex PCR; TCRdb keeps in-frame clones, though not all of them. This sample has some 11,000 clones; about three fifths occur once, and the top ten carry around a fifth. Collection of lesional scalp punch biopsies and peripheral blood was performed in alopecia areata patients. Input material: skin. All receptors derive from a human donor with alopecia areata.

DNA for the CDR3: TGTGCCAGCAGCTTAAATGGGCGAACAGGGGACACTGAAGCTTTCTTT. Translated, it gives CASSLNGRTGDTEAFF. The genes are TRBV7-3 and TRBJ1-1, with TRBD1 matching over 7 bases. The CDR3 sequence is 16 residues long. The junction had 8 bases not matched to a gene; V was cut back by 1 base and J by 3 bases. Germline CDR1 reads SGHTA; CDR2 reads FQGTGA.

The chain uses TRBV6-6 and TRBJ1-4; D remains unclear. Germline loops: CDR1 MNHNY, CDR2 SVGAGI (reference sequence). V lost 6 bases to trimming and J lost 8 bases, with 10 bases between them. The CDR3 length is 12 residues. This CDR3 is CASRGPVEKLFF. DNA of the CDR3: TGTGCCAGCAGGGGTCCCGTAGAAAAACTGTTTTTT.

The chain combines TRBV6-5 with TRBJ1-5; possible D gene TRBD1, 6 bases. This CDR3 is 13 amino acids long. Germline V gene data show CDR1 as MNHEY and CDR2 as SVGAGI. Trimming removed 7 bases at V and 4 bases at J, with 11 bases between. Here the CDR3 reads CASTGHPNQPQHF. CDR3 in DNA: TGTGCCAGCACGGGACACCCGAATCAGCCCCAGCATTTT.

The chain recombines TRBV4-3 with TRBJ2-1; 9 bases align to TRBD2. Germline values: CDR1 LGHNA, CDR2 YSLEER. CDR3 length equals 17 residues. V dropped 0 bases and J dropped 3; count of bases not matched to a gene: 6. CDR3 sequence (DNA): TGCGCCAGCAGCCAAGATCGGGCTAGCGGGAACTACAATGAGCAGTTCTTC. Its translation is CASSQDRASGNYNEQFF.